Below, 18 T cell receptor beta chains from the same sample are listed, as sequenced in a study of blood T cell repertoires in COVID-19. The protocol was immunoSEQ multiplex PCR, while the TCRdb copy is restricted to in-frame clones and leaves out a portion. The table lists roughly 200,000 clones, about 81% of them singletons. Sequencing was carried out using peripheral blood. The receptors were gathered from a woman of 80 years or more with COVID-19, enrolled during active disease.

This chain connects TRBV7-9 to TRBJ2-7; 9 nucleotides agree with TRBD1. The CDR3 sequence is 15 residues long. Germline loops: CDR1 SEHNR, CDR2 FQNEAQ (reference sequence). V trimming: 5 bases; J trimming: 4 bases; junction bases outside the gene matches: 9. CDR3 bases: TGTGCCAGCAGCAAAACAGGGGGCCCCACTTACGAGCAGTACTTC. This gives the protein CASSKTGGPTYEQYF.

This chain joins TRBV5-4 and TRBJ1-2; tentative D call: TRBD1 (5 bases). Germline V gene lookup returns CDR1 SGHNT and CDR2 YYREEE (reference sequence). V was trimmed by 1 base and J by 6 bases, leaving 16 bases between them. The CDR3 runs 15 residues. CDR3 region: CASSLIGALQDGYTF. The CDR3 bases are TGTGCCAGCAGCTTGATTGGGGCTCTTCAGGATGGCTACACCTTC.

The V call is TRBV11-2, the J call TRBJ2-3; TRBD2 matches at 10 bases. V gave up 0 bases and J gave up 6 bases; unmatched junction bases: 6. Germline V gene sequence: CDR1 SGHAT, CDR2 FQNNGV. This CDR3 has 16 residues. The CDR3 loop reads CASSLEGAGGSDTQYF. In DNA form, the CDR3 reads TGTGCCAGCAGCTTAGAAGGAGCGGGGGGGTCCGATACGCAGTATTTT.

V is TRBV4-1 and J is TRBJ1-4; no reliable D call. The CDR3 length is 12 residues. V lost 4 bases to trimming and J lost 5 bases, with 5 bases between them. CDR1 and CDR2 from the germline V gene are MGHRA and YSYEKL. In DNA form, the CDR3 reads TGCGCCAGCAGCCTGGAGAATGAAAAACTGTTTTTT. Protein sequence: CASSLENEKLFF.

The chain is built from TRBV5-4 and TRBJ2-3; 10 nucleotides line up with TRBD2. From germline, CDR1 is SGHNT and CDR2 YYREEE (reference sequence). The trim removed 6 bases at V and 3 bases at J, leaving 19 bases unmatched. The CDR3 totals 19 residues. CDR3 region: CASTTGLAGAGRLTDTQYF. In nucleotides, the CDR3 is TGTGCCAGCACCACGGGGCTAGCGGGGGCCGGACGTCTTACAGATACGCAGTATTTT.

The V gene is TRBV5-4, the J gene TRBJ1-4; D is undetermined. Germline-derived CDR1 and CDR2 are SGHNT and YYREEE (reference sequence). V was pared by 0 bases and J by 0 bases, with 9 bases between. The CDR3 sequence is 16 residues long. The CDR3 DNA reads TGTGCCAGCAGCTTGGATGCCCAGTCAACTAATGAAAAACTGTTTTTT. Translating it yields CASSLDAQSTNEKLFF.

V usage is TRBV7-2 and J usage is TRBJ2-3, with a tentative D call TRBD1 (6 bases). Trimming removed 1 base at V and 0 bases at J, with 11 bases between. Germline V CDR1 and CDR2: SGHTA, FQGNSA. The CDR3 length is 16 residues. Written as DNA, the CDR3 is TGTGCCAGCAGCTTAGTTGGGGGCTATAGCACAGATACGCAGTATTTT. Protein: CASSLVGGYSTDTQYF.

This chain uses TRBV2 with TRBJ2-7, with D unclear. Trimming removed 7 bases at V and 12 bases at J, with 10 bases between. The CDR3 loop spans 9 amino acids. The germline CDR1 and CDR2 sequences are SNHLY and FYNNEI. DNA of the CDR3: TGTGCCAGCAACACCTTCCCGTACTTC. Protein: CASNTFPYF.

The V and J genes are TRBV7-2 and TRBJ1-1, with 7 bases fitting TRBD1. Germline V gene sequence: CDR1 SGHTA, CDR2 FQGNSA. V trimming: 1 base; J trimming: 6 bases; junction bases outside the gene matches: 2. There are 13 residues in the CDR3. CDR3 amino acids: CASSLDRGAEAFF. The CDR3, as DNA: TGTGCCAGCAGCTTAGACAGGGGTGCTGAAGCTTTCTTT.

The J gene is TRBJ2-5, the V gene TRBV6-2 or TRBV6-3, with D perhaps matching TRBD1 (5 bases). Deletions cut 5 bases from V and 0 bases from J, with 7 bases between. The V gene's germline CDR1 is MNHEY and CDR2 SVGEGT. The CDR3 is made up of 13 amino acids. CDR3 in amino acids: CASSKGYQETQYF. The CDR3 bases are TGTGCCAGCAGTAAGGGGTACCAAGAGACCCAGTACTTC.

CDR3 in amino acids: CASSQTGGTDTQYF. The CDR3, as DNA: TGTGCCAGCTCACAAACAGGGGGGACAGATACGCAGTATTTT. The chain uses TRBV18 and TRBJ2-3; 8 bases are shared with TRBD1. Unmatched junction bases numbered 3, after V lost 4 bases and J lost 3 bases. This CDR3 contains 14 residues. Germline CDR1 KGHSH, CDR2 LQKENI.

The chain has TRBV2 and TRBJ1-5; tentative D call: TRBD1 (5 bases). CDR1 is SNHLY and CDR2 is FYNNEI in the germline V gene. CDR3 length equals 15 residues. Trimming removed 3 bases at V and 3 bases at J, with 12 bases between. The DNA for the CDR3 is TGTGCCAGCAGTGAGCGGGGCCCTACCAATCAGCCCCAGCATTTT. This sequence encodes CASSERGPTNQPQHF. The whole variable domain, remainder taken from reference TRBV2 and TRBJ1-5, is EPEVTQTPSHQVTQMGQEVILRCVPISNHLYFYWYRQILGQKVEFLVSFYNNEISEKSEIFDDQFSVERPDGSNFTLKIRSTKLEDSAMYFCASSERGPTNQPQHFGDGTRLSIL.

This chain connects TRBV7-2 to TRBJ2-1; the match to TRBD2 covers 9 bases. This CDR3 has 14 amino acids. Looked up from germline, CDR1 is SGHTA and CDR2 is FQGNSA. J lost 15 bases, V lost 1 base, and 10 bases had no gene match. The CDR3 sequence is CASSLEEAGGQSFF. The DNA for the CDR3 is TGTGCCAGCAGCTTAGAAGAAGCGGGGGGTCAATCGTTCTTC.

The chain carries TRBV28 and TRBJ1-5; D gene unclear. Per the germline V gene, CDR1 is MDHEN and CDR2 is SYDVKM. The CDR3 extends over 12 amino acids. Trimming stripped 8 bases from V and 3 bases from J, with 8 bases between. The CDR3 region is CASGNYNQPQHF. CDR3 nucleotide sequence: TGTGCCAGCGGCAATTACAATCAGCCCCAGCATTTT.

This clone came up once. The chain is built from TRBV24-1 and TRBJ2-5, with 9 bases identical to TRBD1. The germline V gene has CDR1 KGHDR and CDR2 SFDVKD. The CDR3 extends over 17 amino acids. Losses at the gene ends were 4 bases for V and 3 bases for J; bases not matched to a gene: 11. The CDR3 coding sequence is TGTGCCACCAGTGACCCCACCTGGACAGGGGAGAAAGAGACCCAGTACTTC. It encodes CATSDPTWTGEKETQYF.

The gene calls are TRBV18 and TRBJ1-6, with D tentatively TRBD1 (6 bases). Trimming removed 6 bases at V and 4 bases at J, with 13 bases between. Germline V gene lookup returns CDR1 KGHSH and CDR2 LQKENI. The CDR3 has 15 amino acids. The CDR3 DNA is TGTGCCAGCTCGTCCACAGGGTGGTATAATTCACCCCTCCACTTT. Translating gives CASSSTGWYNSPLHF.

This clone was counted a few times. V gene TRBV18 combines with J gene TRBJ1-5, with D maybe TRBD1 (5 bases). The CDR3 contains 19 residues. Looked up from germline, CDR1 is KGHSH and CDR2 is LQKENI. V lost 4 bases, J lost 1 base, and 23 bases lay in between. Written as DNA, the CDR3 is TGTGCCAGCTCACTTGGGAGGCAGGGTTATTCAATGAGCAATCAGCCCCAGCATTTT. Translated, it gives CASSLGRQGYSMSNQPQHF.

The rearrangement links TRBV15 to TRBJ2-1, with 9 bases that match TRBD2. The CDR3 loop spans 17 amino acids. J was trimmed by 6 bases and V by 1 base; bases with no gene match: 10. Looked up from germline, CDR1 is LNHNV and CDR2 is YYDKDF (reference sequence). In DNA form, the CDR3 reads TGTGCCACCAGCAGAGGTTTAGCGGGAGTGGGTGGCAATGAGCAGTTCTTC. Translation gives CATSRGLAGVGGNEQFF.